Shown below are 30 T cell receptor beta chains from a single sample sequenced in a study of low-dose radiotherapy and immunotherapy resistance in tumors. As to time point: after trial treatment. Treatment denoted: LDRT plus nivolumab, ipilimumab, low-dose cyclophosphamide and aspirin (RACIN trial). Gene-specific TRAV and TRBV primers were used for first-strand cDNA, covering alpha and beta chains. The authors amplified TCRs for about 20 PCR cycles with a constant-region primer and a V-primer adapter. TCRdb ran MiXCR on the reads and lists one entry per CDR3 protein. The data contain 100,000 or so distinct CDR3 sequences, roughly 20% of them singletons. The specimen was PBMCs, collected after low-dose radiotherapy plus immunotherapy. These TCRs come from a male donor with prostate cancer.

This clonotype showed up many times. The V and J genes are TRBV20-1 and TRBJ2-7, with D maybe TRBD2 (7 bases). Germline CDR1 is DFQATT and CDR2 is SNEGSKA (reference sequence). This CDR3 spans 16 amino acids. The V end lost 0 bases, the J end lost 3 bases, and 18 bases lay between the germline ends. CDR3 nucleotides: TGCAGTGCTAGAGATGTCCGCCCGGGGGGCGGCTACGAGCAGTACTTC. Translating it yields CSARDVRPGGGYEQYF.

This clonotype was counted between two and nine times. The chain uses TRBV5-6 and TRBJ1-2, with D hard to call. Germline-derived CDR1 and CDR2 are SGHDT and YYEEEE. The V end lost 2 bases, the J end lost 8 bases, and 7 bases lay between the germline ends. The CDR3 runs 11 residues. CDR3 region: CASSFGRGYTF. CDR3 coding DNA: TGTGCCAGCAGCTTCGGGCGAGGCTACACCTTC.

Many counts were recorded for this clonotype. The chain couples TRBV29-1 to TRBJ1-1, with D unclear. Looked up from germline, CDR1 is SQVTM and CDR2 is ANQGSEA. The CDR3 extends over 11 amino acids. The V end was cut by 4 bases, the J end by 5 bases, with 8 bases between. The CDR3 sequence: CSVGTETEAFF. In DNA, the CDR3 is TGCAGCGTTGGAACGGAAACTGAAGCTTTCTTT.

This clonotype was recorded many times. The V call is TRBV7-7, the J call TRBJ1-1; D is unresolved. The CDR3 is made up of 13 amino acids. Between the trimmed V and J ends, which lost 6 bases and 0 bases, there was a span of 8 bases. Germline values: CDR1 SSHAT, CDR2 FNYEAQ (reference sequence). CDR3 sequence: CASSKTMNTEAFF. CDR3 bases: TGTGCCAGCAGTAAGACCATGAACACTGAAGCTTTCTTT.

This clonotype was counted many times. This chain uses TRBV15 with TRBJ2-2, with unresolved D. V gave up 0 bases and J gave up 6 bases, with 11 bases separating them. Germline V gene data show CDR1 as LNHNV and CDR2 as YYDKDF (reference sequence). CDR3 size: 15 residues. The CDR3 here is CATSRDGVAPGELFF. In nucleotides, the CDR3 is TGTGCCACCAGCAGAGATGGCGTGGCCCCCGGGGAGCTGTTTTTT.

This clonotype was recorded once. A far larger clone is one nucleotide away, so this likely arose from a read error. This chain uses TRBV11-3 with TRBJ2-1, with 7 bases that match TRBD1. The CDR3 extends over 14 amino acids. Germline lookup yields CDR1 SGHNT and CDR2 YENEEA. Trimming removed 1 base from V and 13 bases from J; junction bases left unmatched: 10. The CDR3 spells CASSLGRGTETQFF. CDR3 nucleotide sequence: TGTGCCAGCAGCTTAGGCAGGGGGACGGAGACCCAGTTCTTC.

This clonotype was counted many times. As DNA, the CDR3 is TGTGCCAGCAGTTACAACCCAGCGGGGTCCACAGATACGCAGTATTTT. It yields the protein CASSYNPAGSTDTQYF. The chain uses TRBV6-5 and TRBJ2-3, with 7 bases fitting TRBD2. The CDR3 sequence is 16 residues long. Germline trimming cut 2 bases from V and 2 bases from J; bases unmatched to any gene: 7. Germline-derived CDR1 and CDR2 are MNHEY and SVGAGI.

The table lists this clonotype with many counts. The rearrangement joins TRBV20-1 to TRBJ1-5, with 7 bases fitting TRBD1. The germline gives CDR1 DFQATT, CDR2 SNEGSKA (reference sequence). V was clipped by 3 bases and J by 3 bases; unmatched bases: 5. The CDR3 loop spans 14 amino acids. The DNA of the CDR3 is TGCAGTGCTAGGCCGGGACAGTACAATCAGCCCCAGCATTTT. Translated: CSARPGQYNQPQHF.

This clonotype was detected many times. The rearrangement joins TRBV5-4 to TRBJ1-1, with 8 bases lining up with TRBD1. Germline V gene lookup returns CDR1 SGHNT and CDR2 YYREEE (reference sequence). Trimming removed 3 bases from V and 8 bases from J; junction bases left unmatched: 6. This CDR3 has 13 amino acids. The CDR3 nucleotides are TGTGCCAGCAGCTCCGACAGGGGAGCAGAAGCTTTCTTT. It encodes CASSSDRGAEAFF. The full variable domain, completed using reference TRBV5-4 and TRBJ1-1, is ETGVTQSPTHLIKTRGQQVTLRCSSQSGHNTVSWYQQALGQGPQFIFQYYREEENGRGNFPPRFSGLQFPNYSSELNVNALELDDSALYLCASSSDRGAEAFFGQGTRLTVV.

This clonotype was observed at least ten times. This rearrangement joins TRBV5-1 to TRBJ2-1; D might be TRBD1 (8 bases). V was pared by 3 bases and J by 1 base, with 11 bases between. In germline, CDR1 is SGHRS, CDR2 YFSETQ. The CDR3 loop spans 15 amino acids. The CDR3 here is CASSSQGGSYNEQFF. CDR3 DNA: TGCGCCAGCAGCTCACAGGGGGGGTCCTACAATGAGCAGTTCTTC.

Only a few counts were recorded for this clonotype. The V call is TRBV7-8, the J call TRBJ2-1; 7 bases fit TRBD2. V gave up 5 bases and J gave up 3 bases; unmatched junction bases: 13. CDR1 and CDR2 (germline): SGHVS, FQNEAQ. This CDR3 has 17 residues. This CDR3 reads CASSPRPPRTSYNEQFF. The CDR3 DNA reads TGTGCCAGCAGCCCGCGACCGCCGCGGACTAGCTACAATGAGCAGTTCTTC.

This clonotype was picked up many times. The chain carries TRBV7-3 and TRBJ2-2; no definite D call. Germline V gives CDR1 SGHTA, CDR2 FQGTGA. The CDR3 covers 15 residues. The V and J ends lost 4 bases and 1 base respectively, with 10 bases between them. CDR3 bases: TGTGCCAGCAGCTCGAAGACACGGAACACCGGGGAGCTGTTTTTT. Its translation: CASSSKTRNTGELFF.

This clonotype was detected ten times or more. The rearrangement uses TRBV13 and TRBJ2-1; 9 bases fit TRBD1. The V gene end was trimmed by 5 bases and the J gene end by 9 bases; junction bases not matched to a gene: 14. Per germline, CDR1 PRHDT and CDR2 FYEKMQ (reference sequence). The CDR3 is 16 amino acids. CDR3 sequence (DNA): TGTGCCAGCAGCCCCTCGGGACAGGGATACGCGGGTGAGCAGTTCTTC. This gives the protein CASSPSGQGYAGEQFF.

In this sample, this clonotype turned up many times. The chain links TRBV29-1 to TRBJ1-4; D not certain. With 2 bases removed from V and 5 bases from J, the gap between germline ends came to 3 bases. Germline-derived CDR1 and CDR2 are SQVTM and ANQGSEA. The CDR3 spans 11 residues. CDR3 region: CSVEQNEKLFF. The CDR3 bases are TGCAGCGTTGAACAGAATGAAAAACTGTTTTTT.

This clonotype was detected ten times or more. The chain has TRBV7-2 and TRBJ2-6; 11 positions match TRBD1. The CDR3 runs 19 residues. J was trimmed by 0 bases and V by 5 bases; bases with no gene match: 9. The germline V gene has CDR1 SGHTA and CDR2 FQGNSA. The CDR3 spells CASSVYTGTGGSGANVLTF. In DNA form, the CDR3 reads TGTGCCAGCAGCGTTTATACCGGGACAGGGGGCTCTGGGGCCAACGTCCTGACTTTC. Together with reference TRBV7-2 and TRBJ2-6, the CDR3 gives the full variable domain: GAGVSQSPSNKVTEKGKDVELRCDPISGHTALYWYRQSLGQGLEFLIYFQGNSAPDKSGLPSDRFSAERTGGSVSTLTIQRTQQEDSAVYLCASSVYTGTGGSGANVLTFGAGSRLTVL.

As for this clonotype: Only one base separates this from a far larger clonotype, so it likely reflects a read error. The chain is built from TRBV6-2 or TRBV6-3 and TRBJ2-1; tentative D call: TRBD2 (5 bases). Trimming cost V 5 bases and J 10 bases, with 15 bases left between them. Germline V CDR1 and CDR2: MNHEY, SVGEGT. The CDR3 is made up of 13 amino acids. The CDR3 DNA reads TGTGCCAGCAGTCCCGGGATTATAAGCGAGCAGTTCTTC. Translation: CASSPGIISEQFF.

The chain links TRBV12-3 or TRBV12-4 to TRBJ2-3; TRBD2 is a possible D gene (6 bases). The V end lost 7 bases, the J end lost 0 bases, and 14 bases lay between the germline ends. The CDR3 runs to 15 residues. As DNA, the CDR3 is TGTGCCAGCACCTGGGGCGGGGCTAGCACAGATACGCAGTATTTT. It is translated as CASTWGGASTDTQYF.

The chain links TRBV5-1 to TRBJ2-1; D is uncertain. The V end was cut by 0 bases, the J end by 4 bases, with 5 bases between. CDR3 size: 13 residues. The germline gives CDR1 SGHRS, CDR2 YFSETQ. The CDR3 DNA reads TGCGCCAGCAGCTTGGCCGATTACAATGAGCAGTTCTTC. It specifies CASSLADYNEQFF.

This clonotype was seen repeatedly, ten times or more. V and J are TRBV2 and TRBJ2-6; no clear D gene. Trimming took off 7 bases at V and 0 bases at J, with 7 bases between the two ends. The CDR3 totals 14 residues. Germline V gives CDR1 SNHLY, CDR2 FYNNEI. The CDR3 coding sequence is TGTGCCAGCATGGCTATCTCTGGGGCCAACGTCCTGACTTTC. Translating gives CASMAISGANVLTF.

This clonotype was detected many times. DNA of the CDR3: TGTGCCTCAGGGGTCGGGGCCAACGTCCTGACTTTC. Translation gives CASGVGANVLTF. The chain links TRBV30 to TRBJ2-6; D is possibly TRBD1 (6 bases). Trimming left V 7 bases short and J 4 bases short, with 8 bases between. Germline CDR1 GTSNPN, CDR2 SVGIG (reference sequence). This CDR3 contains 12 residues.

This clonotype appeared many times. The genes are TRBV30 and TRBJ2-1; D is ambiguous. The CDR3 runs 14 residues. V was clipped by 4 bases and J by 7 bases, with 17 bases between them. CDR1 and CDR2 from the germline V gene are GTSNPN and SVGIG (reference sequence). The CDR3 reads CAWIEKWVTNEQFF. The CDR3 region has the DNA TGTGCCTGGATCGAGAAATGGGTTACGAATGAGCAGTTCTTC.

This clonotype has ten or more counts. The chain employs TRBV20-1 and TRBJ1-1; D is ambiguous. V was cut by 2 bases and J by 1 base, with 11 bases left in between. This CDR3 is built from 14 residues. The germline gives CDR1 DFQATT, CDR2 SNEGSKA (reference sequence). CDR3 protein: CSARPPVGNTEAFF. For the CDR3, the DNA is TGCAGTGCTAGACCCCCCGTTGGGAACACTGAAGCTTTCTTT.

The J gene is TRBJ2-5, the V gene TRBV7-3; maybe TRBD2 (6 bases). The CDR3 is made up of 14 amino acids. Germline V gene data show CDR1 as SGHTA and CDR2 as FQGTGA. The V end was cut by 2 bases, the J end by 2 bases, with 9 bases between. The CDR3 reads CASSLRGRQETQYF. DNA of the CDR3: TGTGCCAGCAGCTTACGGGGGAGACAAGAGACCCAGTACTTC.

This clonotype was picked up many times. The chain recombines TRBV19 with TRBJ2-7, with D tentatively TRBD2 (6 bases). The CDR3 sequence is 13 residues long. Germline V gene sequence: CDR1 LNHDA, CDR2 SQIVND (reference sequence). V was cut by 6 bases and J by 3 bases, with 12 bases left in between. Written as DNA, the CDR3 is TGTGCCAGTAGGAAGGTCGGGGGCTACGAGCAGTACTTC. Translating gives CASRKVGGYEQYF.

The CDR3 coding sequence is TGCGCCAGCAAAGGGGACAGTTTTTTCGAGCAGTTCTTC. Protein sequence: CASKGDSFFEQFF. The rearrangement joins TRBV5-1 to TRBJ2-1; 7 bases agree with TRBD1. CDR3 length: 13 amino acids. Germline CDR1 reads SGHRS; CDR2 reads YFSETQ. V lost 6 bases to trimming and J lost 10 bases; unmatched junction nucleotides: 10.

This clonotype came up many times. The rearrangement uses TRBV7-3 and TRBJ2-3; possible D gene TRBD2, 5 bases. Germline V gene data show CDR1 as SGHTA and CDR2 as FQGTGA. Trimming removed 5 bases from V and 0 bases from J, with 15 bases in between. CDR3 length: 16 amino acids. The CDR3 bases are TGTGCCAGCAGCCCCCTGGCGGGTTCTAGCACAGATACGCAGTATTTT. Its protein product is CASSPLAGSSTDTQYF.

This clonotype has ten or more counts. The rearrangement links TRBV12-3 or TRBV12-4 to TRBJ2-2; 9 bases line up with TRBD2. V shed 3 bases, J shed 4 bases, and the junction held 6 bases outside the gene matches. This CDR3 contains 16 residues. Here the CDR3 reads CASSLRTSGFTGELFF. The CDR3 nucleotides are TGTGCCAGCAGTTTGAGAACTAGCGGGTTCACCGGGGAGCTGTTTTTT.

This clonotype was detected ten times or more. The chain joins TRBV30 to TRBJ2-7; weak D call: TRBD1 (6 bases). V shed 0 bases and J shed 6 bases, with 6 bases lying between them. This CDR3 contains 11 residues. The V gene's germline CDR1 is GTSNPN and CDR2 SVGIG (reference sequence). The CDR3 sequence: CAWSVRGEQYF. The CDR3 nucleotides are TGTGCCTGGAGTGTCAGGGGCGAGCAGTACTTC.

This clonotype was counted at least ten times. CDR3 sequence: CASIERAGNEQFF. CDR3 DNA sequence: TGTGCCAGCATCGAGCGGGCCGGCAATGAGCAGTTCTTC. V usage is TRBV27 and J usage is TRBJ2-1, with D tentatively TRBD2 (6 bases). The CDR3 extends over 13 amino acids. V dropped 7 bases and J dropped 6 bases, with 13 bases sitting between them. The V gene's germline CDR1 is MNHEY and CDR2 SMNVEV (reference sequence).

This clonotype was detected many times. The chain couples TRBV6-5 to TRBJ1-2, with D possibly matching TRBD1 (6 bases). V was clipped by 1 base and J by 6 bases, with 12 bases between them. Per germline, CDR1 MNHEY and CDR2 SVGAGI. The CDR3 extends over 14 amino acids. This CDR3 reads CASSYLQGRHGYTF. The CDR3, as DNA: TGTGCCAGCAGTTACTTGCAGGGGCGCCATGGCTACACCTTC.